These 27 T cell receptor beta chains were sequenced from one sample in a study of siplizumab effects on memory and regulatory T cells. Sequencing was performed with immunoSEQ multiplex PCR; in TCRdb, only in-frame clones are kept and a portion is missing. The sample comprises 75,000 to 100,000 clones, 90% to 95% of which are singletons, and around 0.3% rests with the top ten. Input material: non-Treg CD4+ T cells sorted from blood. These receptor sequences come from a human donor in good health.

V usage is TRBV6-1 and J usage is TRBJ2-7; maybe TRBD2 (5 bases). V was shortened by 1 base and J by 0 bases, with 13 bases between the two germline ends. This CDR3 region has 16 residues. CDR1 is MNHNS and CDR2 is SASEGT in the germline V gene. Here the CDR3 DNA reads TGTGCCAGCAGTGAAGTTGGGTATAGCGACTCCTACGAGCAGTACTTC. It translates to CASSEVGYSDSYEQYF.

The V call is TRBV4-2, the J call TRBJ1-1; D not resolved. Germline V lookup: CDR1 LGHNA, CDR2 YNFKEQ. CDR3 length: 15 residues. The V end was cut by 4 bases, the J end by 4 bases, with 16 bases between. The CDR3 bases are TGTGCCAGCAGCCGGTGGACGGACCACGGCACTGAAGCTTTCTTT. Its translation is CASSRWTDHGTEAFF.

V usage is TRBV18 and J usage is TRBJ1-4; tentatively, D is TRBD1 (5 bases). The CDR3 sequence is 15 residues long. Germline V gives CDR1 KGHSH, CDR2 LQKENI. V was shortened by 6 bases and J by 8 bases, with 19 bases between the two germline ends. The CDR3 protein is CASSQPGLGTEKLFF. CDR3 in DNA: TGTGCCAGCTCGCAACCGGGACTTGGGACGGAAAAACTGTTTTTT.

For the CDR3, the DNA is TGTGCCAGCAGAGGGGGTCAGGGGAAAGTATCTGGAAACACCATATATTTT. Translated, it gives CASRGGQGKVSGNTIYF. V usage is TRBV2 and J usage is TRBJ1-3, with D tentatively TRBD1 (6 bases). This CDR3 is built from 17 residues. Trimming cost V 6 bases and J 1 base, with 19 bases left between them. Germline assignment: CDR1 SNHLY and CDR2 FYNNEI.

This sequence joins TRBV13 and TRBJ1-4; tentative D call: TRBD1 (5 bases). The CDR3 covers 14 residues. The V gene lost 5 bases and the J gene lost 8 bases, with 15 bases spanning the gap. CDR1 and CDR2 (germline): PRHDT, FYEKMQ (reference sequence). The CDR3 region has the DNA TGTGCCAGCAGCGACCGACAGTCAGGGGAAAAACTGTTTTTT. It is translated as CASSDRQSGEKLFF.

This clone has just one count. The chain links TRBV6-6 to TRBJ1-1; perhaps TRBD1 as D (6 bases). There are 13 residues in the CDR3. Looked up from germline, CDR1 is MNHNY and CDR2 is SVGAGI (reference sequence). Trimming took off 5 bases at V and 3 bases at J, with 10 bases between the two ends. The DNA of the CDR3 is TGTGCCAGCAGTATTCCAGGGGACACTGAAGCTTTCTTT. It codes for CASSIPGDTEAFF.

The chain is built from TRBV27 and TRBJ1-1; D is uncertain. This CDR3 comprises 16 residues. Deletions cut 5 bases from V and 0 bases from J, with 16 bases between. The germline V gene has CDR1 MNHEY and CDR2 SMNVEV (reference sequence). CDR3 sequence (DNA): TGTGCCAGCAGTCCTCTATCGGCTAGGTTGAACACTGAAGCTTTCTTT. Encoded protein: CASSPLSARLNTEAFF.

V usage is TRBV9 and J usage is TRBJ2-3; D not resolved. The germline CDR1 and CDR2 sequences are SGDLS and YYNGEE. There are 15 residues in the CDR3. V shed 0 bases and J shed 0 bases, with 8 bases lying between them. The CDR3 DNA reads as TGTGCCAGCAGCGTAGTTAGCCTTAGCACAGATACGCAGTATTTT. The encoded protein is CASSVVSLSTDTQYF.

This CDR3 is CASSLDPTRSSYEQYF. For the CDR3, the DNA is TGTGCCAGCAGCTTAGATCCCACACGGAGCTCCTACGAGCAGTACTTC. The genes are TRBV11-1 and TRBJ2-7; no clear D gene. Germline CDR1 is SGHAT and CDR2 is FQDESV (reference sequence). The germline V and J ends were trimmed by 1 base and 0 bases, with 13 bases remaining between them. The CDR3 sequence is 16 residues long.

The V and J genes are TRBV7-9 and TRBJ1-4; TRBD1 is a possible D gene (6 bases). Trimming left V 11 bases short and J 8 bases short, with 18 bases between. This CDR3 region has 13 residues. The germline CDR1 and CDR2 sequences are SEHNR and FQNEAQ (reference sequence). This CDR3 reads CAGETGNEEKLFF. The CDR3 region has the DNA TGTGCCGGAGAAACAGGGAATGAAGAAAAACTGTTTTTT. Variable domain in full (rest from reference TRBV7-9 and TRBJ1-4): DTGVSQNPRHKITKRGQNVTFRCDPISEHNRLYWYRQTLGQGPEFLTYFQNEAQLEKSRLLSDRFSAERPKGSFSTLEIQRTEQGDSAMYLCAGETGNEEKLFFGSGTQLSVL.

The chain joins TRBV27 to TRBJ1-5; the match to TRBD1 covers 9 bases. V gave up 5 bases and J gave up 7 bases; unmatched junction bases: 18. This CDR3 is 18 amino acids long. Germline V gives CDR1 MNHEY, CDR2 SMNVEV (reference sequence). CDR3 coding DNA: TGTGCCAGCAGTCTCCTATCACCGGGACAGGGTTACGAACAGCCCCAGCATTTT. Translating gives CASSLLSPGQGYEQPQHF.

This clone was seen more than once but under ten times. The chain carries TRBV2 and TRBJ1-1; unclear D gene. Germline V gene sequence: CDR1 SNHLY, CDR2 FYNNEI. V was clipped by 5 bases and J by 1 base, with 8 bases between them. This CDR3 has 13 amino acids. The DNA of the CDR3 is TGTGCCAGCAGTCTGGACGGGAACACTGAAGCTTTCTTT. This encodes CASSLDGNTEAFF.

The V call is TRBV5-5, the J call TRBJ2-3, with 9 bases aligning to TRBD2. Germline V lookup: CDR1 SGHKS, CDR2 YYEKEE (reference sequence). V lost 2 bases and J lost 2; bases outside the gene matches: 9. The CDR3 has 17 amino acids. The CDR3 protein is CASSLSLAGTNTDTQYF. CDR3 sequence (DNA): TGTGCCAGCAGCTTAAGTCTAGCGGGAACCAACACAGATACGCAGTATTTT.

In the case of this clone: Different DNA sequences within this sample yield the same CDR3. The chain has TRBV20-1 and TRBJ2-7; D gene ambiguous. This CDR3 region has 10 residues. Germline values: CDR1 DFQATT, CDR2 SNEGSKA (reference sequence). Trimming removed 6 bases from V and 1 base from J, with 4 bases in between. CDR3 in amino acids: CSAQSYEQYF. In nucleotides, the CDR3 is TGCAGTGCGCAGTCCTACGAGCAGTACTTC.

This chain's CDR3 is CASGTTGEGGNQPQHF. In nucleotides, the CDR3 is TGTGCTAGTGGTACTACAGGGGAGGGCGGCAATCAGCCCCAGCATTTT. V is TRBV12-5 and J is TRBJ1-5; 7 bases map to TRBD1. The germline CDR1 and CDR2 sequences are LGHNT and FRNRAP. The CDR3 has 16 amino acids. The V gene end was trimmed by 5 bases and the J gene end by 2 bases; junction bases not matched to a gene: 9.

The chain is built from TRBV2 and TRBJ2-1; possible D gene TRBD1, 6 bases. V was cut by 3 bases and J by 1 base, with 10 bases left in between. The CDR3 is made up of 15 amino acids. CDR1 is SNHLY, CDR2 FYNNEI, per germline. CDR3 sequence reads: CASSESRGSYNEQFF. The CDR3 DNA reads as TGTGCCAGCAGTGAGTCCAGGGGTTCCTACAATGAGCAGTTCTTC.

V usage is TRBV4-2 and J usage is TRBJ2-7; possibly TRBD1 or TRBD2 for D (5 bases each). Germline CDR1 is LGHNA and CDR2 is YNFKEQ. The CDR3 length is 14 residues. Trimming stripped 1 base from V and 3 bases from J, with 10 bases between. CDR3 amino acids: CASSQAGTNYEQYF. CDR3 sequence (DNA): TGTGCCAGCAGCCAAGCCGGGACCAACTACGAGCAGTACTTC.

The rearrangement links TRBV7-2 to TRBJ1-5; D remains unclear. The length of the CDR3 is 13 residues. The V and J ends lost 5 bases and 2 bases respectively, with 7 bases between them. Per germline, CDR1 SGHTA and CDR2 FQGNSA. Here the CDR3 DNA reads TGTGCCAGCAGCCCTAGGGGCAATCAGCCCCAGCATTTT. This codes for CASSPRGNQPQHF.

This clone was found once. This chain links TRBV4-1 with TRBJ2-7; the D gene is possibly TRBD1 (5 bases). Germline CDR1 and CDR2: MGHRA and YSYEKL. The V end lost 4 bases, the J end lost 2 bases, and 12 bases lay between the germline ends. The CDR3 sequence is 14 residues long. The CDR3 bases are TGCGCCAGCAGCCGCGTGACAGACACCTACGAGCAGTACTTC. Residues: CASSRVTDTYEQYF.

V and J are TRBV6-6 and TRBJ2-7, with D unresolved. Germline V gene data show CDR1 as MNHNY and CDR2 as SVGAGI (reference sequence). This CDR3 contains 12 residues. V was clipped by 5 bases and J by 5 bases, with 10 bases between them. The CDR3 DNA is TGTGCCAGCAGTCCACAGTCCCACGAGCAGTACTTC. The encoded protein is CASSPQSHEQYF.

The V call is TRBV11-3, the J call TRBJ2-2; D not resolved. Germline-derived CDR1 and CDR2 are SGHNT and YENEEA. Deletions cut 5 bases from V and 6 bases from J, with 7 bases between. The CDR3 consists of 12 residues. The CDR3 DNA reads TGTGCCAGCAGCCTGGCGGCCGGGGAGCTGTTTTTT. Translation: CASSLAAGELFF.

The chain links TRBV19 to TRBJ1-2, with 7 bases that match TRBD1. The CDR3 totals 15 residues. The V and J ends lost 4 bases and 7 bases, in that order; junction bases with no gene match: 12. The V gene's germline CDR1 is LNHDA and CDR2 SQIVND (reference sequence). The CDR3, as DNA: TGTGCCAGTAGTACCCCGGGACAGTATAGGGGTGGCTACACCTTC. Translating gives CASSTPGQYRGGYTF. Full variable domain (remainder filled in from reference TRBV19 and TRBJ1-2): DGGITQSPKYLFRKEGQNVTLSCEQNLNHDAMYWYRQDPGQGLRLIYYSQIVNDFQKGDIAEGYSVSREKKESFPLTVTSAQKNPTAFYLCASSTPGQYRGGYTFGSGTRLTVV.

The chain links TRBV19 to TRBJ1-1, with 8 bases aligning to TRBD1. CDR3 length: 15 residues. Germline V gene sequence: CDR1 LNHDA, CDR2 SQIVND (reference sequence). V was clipped by 3 bases and J by 4 bases; unmatched bases: 7. DNA for the CDR3: TGTGCCAGTAGTATGAGGGGAACAGGGGGCACTGAAGCTTTCTTT. Its translation is CASSMRGTGGTEAFF.

This clone was seen only once. CDR3 sequence reads: CASSYSGLAFF. As DNA, the CDR3 is TGTGCCAGCAGTTACTCTGGGCTAGCTTTCTTT. V usage is TRBV6-5 and J usage is TRBJ1-1; D call uncertain. Germline CDR1 and CDR2: MNHEY and SVGAGI. The CDR3 consists of 11 residues. The V gene lost 0 bases and the J gene lost 10 bases, with 6 bases spanning the gap.

The V and J genes are TRBV19 and TRBJ2-1; 7 nucleotides match TRBD1. The CDR3 loop spans 13 amino acids. Per germline, CDR1 LNHDA and CDR2 SQIVND (reference sequence). Unmatched junction bases numbered 3, after V lost 3 bases and J lost 7 bases. CDR3 residues: CASSIQGVNEQFF. The DNA for the CDR3 is TGTGCCAGTAGTATCCAGGGGGTGAATGAGCAGTTCTTC.

The chain links TRBV5-1 to TRBJ2-2; D is ambiguous. CDR3 length: 15 residues. Germline CDR1 SGHRS, CDR2 YFSETQ. Trimming cost V 2 bases and J 0 bases, with 8 bases left between them. Written as DNA, the CDR3 is TGCGCCAGCAGCTTTGGAGCCCCGAACACCGGGGAGCTGTTTTTT. It yields the protein CASSFGAPNTGELFF.

The rearrangement links TRBV10-1 to TRBJ2-1; D may correspond to TRBD1 or TRBD2 (6 bases each). The V and J ends lost 3 bases and 0 bases respectively, with 21 bases between them. The CDR3 extends over 19 amino acids. Per the germline V gene, CDR1 is WNHNN and CDR2 is SYGVQD (reference sequence). The CDR3 region is CASSEGGLIRFRSYNEQFF. In DNA, the CDR3 is TGCGCCAGCAGTGAAGGGGGGCTAATAAGGTTCCGCTCCTACAATGAGCAGTTCTTC.